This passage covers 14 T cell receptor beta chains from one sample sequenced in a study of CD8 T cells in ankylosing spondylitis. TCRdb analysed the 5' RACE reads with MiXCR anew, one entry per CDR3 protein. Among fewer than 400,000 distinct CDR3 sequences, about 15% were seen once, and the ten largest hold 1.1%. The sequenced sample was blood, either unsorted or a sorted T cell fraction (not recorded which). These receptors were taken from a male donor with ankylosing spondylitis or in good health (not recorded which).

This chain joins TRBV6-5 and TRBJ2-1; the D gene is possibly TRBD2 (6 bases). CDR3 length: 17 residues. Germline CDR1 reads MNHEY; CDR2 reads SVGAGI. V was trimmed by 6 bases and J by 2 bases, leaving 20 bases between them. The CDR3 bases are TGTGCCAGCAGGTTAGGAGGGGCCGAAGCCACCTACAATGAGCAGTTCTTC. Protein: CASRLGGAEATYNEQFF.

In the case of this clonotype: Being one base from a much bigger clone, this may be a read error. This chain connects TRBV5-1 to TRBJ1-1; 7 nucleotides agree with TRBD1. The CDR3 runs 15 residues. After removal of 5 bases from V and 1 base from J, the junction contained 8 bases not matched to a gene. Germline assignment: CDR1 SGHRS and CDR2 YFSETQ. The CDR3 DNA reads TGCGCCAGCAGACCGCTACAGGGGCAGAACACTGAAGCTTTCTTT. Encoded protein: CASRPLQGQNTEAFF. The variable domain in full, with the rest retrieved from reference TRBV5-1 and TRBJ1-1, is KAGVTQTPRYLIKTRGQQVTLSCSPISGHRSVSWYQQTPGQGLQFLFEYFSETQRNKGNFPGRFSGRQFSNSRSEMNVSTLELGDSALYLCASRPLQGQNTEAFFGQGTRLTVV.

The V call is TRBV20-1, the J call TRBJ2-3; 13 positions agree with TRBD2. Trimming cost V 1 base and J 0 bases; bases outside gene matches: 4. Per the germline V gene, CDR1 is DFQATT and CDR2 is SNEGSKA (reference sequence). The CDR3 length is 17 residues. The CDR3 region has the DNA TGCAGTGCTAGAGCCTCGGGACTAGCGGGGAGCACAGATACGCAGTATTTT. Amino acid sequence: CSARASGLAGSTDTQYF.

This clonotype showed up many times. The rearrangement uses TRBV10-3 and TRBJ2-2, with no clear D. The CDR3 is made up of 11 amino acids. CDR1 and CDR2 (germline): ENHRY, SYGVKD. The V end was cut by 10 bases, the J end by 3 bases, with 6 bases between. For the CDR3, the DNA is TGTGCCAGCGGAGACACCGGGGAGCTGTTTTTT. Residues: CASGDTGELFF.

The CDR3 is CASTPPWGTANQETQYF. The CDR3 region has the DNA TGCGCCAGCACCCCCCCATGGGGCACAGCAAATCAAGAGACCCAGTACTTC. The chain combines TRBV5-1 with TRBJ2-5, with D possibly TRBD1 on 5 matching bases. The CDR3 has 17 residues. The germline gives CDR1 SGHRS, CDR2 YFSETQ. V was shortened by 6 bases and J by 2 bases, with 23 bases between the two germline ends.

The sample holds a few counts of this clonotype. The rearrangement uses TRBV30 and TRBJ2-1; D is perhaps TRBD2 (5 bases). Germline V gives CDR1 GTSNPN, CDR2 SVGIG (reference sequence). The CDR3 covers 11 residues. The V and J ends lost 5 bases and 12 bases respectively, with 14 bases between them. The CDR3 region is CAWVGALGQFF. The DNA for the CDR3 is TGTGCCTGGGTGGGAGCGTTGGGGCAGTTCTTC.

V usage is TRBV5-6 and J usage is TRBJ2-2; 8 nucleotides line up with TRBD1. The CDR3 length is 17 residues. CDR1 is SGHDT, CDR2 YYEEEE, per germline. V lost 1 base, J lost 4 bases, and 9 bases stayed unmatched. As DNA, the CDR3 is TGTGCCAGCAGCTTGAGGGGACAGGTGCGTCTCACCGGGGAGCTGTTTTTT. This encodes CASSLRGQVRLTGELFF. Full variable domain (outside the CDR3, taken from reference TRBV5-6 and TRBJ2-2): DAGVTQSPTHLIKTRGQQVTLRCSPKSGHDTVSWYQQALGQGPQFIFQYYEEEERQRGNFPDRFSGHQFPNYSSELNVNALLLGDSALYLCASSLRGQVRLTGELFFGEGSRLTVL.

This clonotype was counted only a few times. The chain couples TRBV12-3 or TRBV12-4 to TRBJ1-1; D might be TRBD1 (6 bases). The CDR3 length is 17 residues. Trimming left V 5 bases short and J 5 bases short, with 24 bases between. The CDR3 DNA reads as TGTGCCAGCAGTCCCCGGGACACTCCTACGAGACAAACTGAAGCTTTCTTT. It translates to CASSPRDTPTRQTEAFF.

The CDR3 is CATRGFTDLNTEAFF. The CDR3 DNA reads as TGCGCCACCCGTGGGTTCACAGACCTGAACACTGAAGCTTTCTTT. The rearrangement joins TRBV4-1 to TRBJ1-1; no firm D call. In germline, CDR1 is MGHRA, CDR2 YSYEKL. Trimming pared 10 bases from V and 0 bases from J, leaving 18 bases between. The CDR3 is 15 residues long.

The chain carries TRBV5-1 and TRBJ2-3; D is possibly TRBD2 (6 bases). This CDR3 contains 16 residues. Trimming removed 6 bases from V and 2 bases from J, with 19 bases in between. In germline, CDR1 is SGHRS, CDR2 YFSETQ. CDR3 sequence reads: CASNPGLRGDTDTQYF. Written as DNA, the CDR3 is TGCGCCAGCAATCCGGGACTCCGGGGAGACACAGATACGCAGTATTTT.

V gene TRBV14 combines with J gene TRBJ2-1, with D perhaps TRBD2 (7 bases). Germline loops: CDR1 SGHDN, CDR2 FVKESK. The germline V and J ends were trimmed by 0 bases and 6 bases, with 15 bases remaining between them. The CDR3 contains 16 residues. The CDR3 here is CASSQERGGAVNEQFF. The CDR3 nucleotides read TGTGCCAGCAGCCAAGAAAGAGGGGGGGCGGTCAATGAGCAGTTCTTC.

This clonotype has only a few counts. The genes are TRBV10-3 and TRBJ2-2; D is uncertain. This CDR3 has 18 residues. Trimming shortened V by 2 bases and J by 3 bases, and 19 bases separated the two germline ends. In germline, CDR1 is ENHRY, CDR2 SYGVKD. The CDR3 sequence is CAISEPPSAAPYTGELFF. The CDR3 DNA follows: TGTGCCATCAGTGAGCCTCCGTCGGCGGCTCCTTACACCGGGGAGCTGTTTTTT.

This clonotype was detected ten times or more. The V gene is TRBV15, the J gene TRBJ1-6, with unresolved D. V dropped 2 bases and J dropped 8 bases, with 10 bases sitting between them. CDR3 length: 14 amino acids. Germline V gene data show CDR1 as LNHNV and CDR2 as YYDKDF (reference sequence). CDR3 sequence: CATSRLTDDSPLHF. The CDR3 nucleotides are TGTGCCACCAGCAGACTTACGGACGATTCACCCCTCCACTTT.

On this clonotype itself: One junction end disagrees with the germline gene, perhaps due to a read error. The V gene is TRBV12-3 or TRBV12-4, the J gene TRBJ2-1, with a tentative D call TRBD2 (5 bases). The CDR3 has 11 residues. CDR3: CASSLAHEQFF. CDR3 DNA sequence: TGTGCCAGCAGTCTAGCTCATGAGCAGTTCTTC.